These 22 T cell receptor beta chains were sequenced from one sample in a study of T cell responses to AZD1222 COVID-19 vaccine. TCRdb keeps only in-frame clones here, not all; method: immunoSEQ multiplex PCR. The repertoire holds about 110,000 clones, about 81% seen once, with around 4.6% in the top ten. Source: peripheral blood, taken on day 0 of AZD1222 vaccination. These receptor sequences come from an adult in good health.

This clone came up once. The genes are TRBV5-6 and TRBJ1-3; D remains unclear. The CDR3 has 14 residues. V dropped 1 base and J dropped 8 bases, with 13 bases sitting between them. The germline gives CDR1 SGHDT, CDR2 YYEEEE. CDR3 nucleotides: TGTGCCAGCAGCTTGTACTCGGTTAGGGACACCATATATTTT. Translated, it gives CASSLYSVRDTIYF.

This rearrangement joins TRBV5-1 to TRBJ2-7, with D maybe TRBD2 (6 bases). Germline V lookup: CDR1 SGHRS, CDR2 YFSETQ. The CDR3 has 16 amino acids. With 0 bases removed from V and 3 bases from J, the gap between germline ends came to 16 bases. CDR3 in amino acids: CASSLELVAEGYEQYF. In DNA, the CDR3 is TGCGCCAGCAGCTTGGAGTTGGTAGCGGAGGGCTACGAGCAGTACTTC. The full variable domain, rest sourced from reference TRBV5-1 and TRBJ2-7, is KAGVTQTPRYLIKTRGQQVTLSCSPISGHRSVSWYQQTPGQGLQFLFEYFSETQRNKGNFPGRFSGRQFSNSRSEMNVSTLELGDSALYLCASSLELVAEGYEQYFGPGTRLTVT.

The gene calls are TRBV28 and TRBJ1-2; 8 nucleotides agree with TRBD1. CDR1 is MDHEN, CDR2 SYDVKM, per germline. The V segment lost 0 bases and the J segment 2 bases; nucleotides outside the gene matches: 2. The CDR3 spans 15 residues. The CDR3 DNA reads TGTGCCAGCAGTTTATGGGCAGGGGGCAACTATGGCTACACCTTC. This sequence encodes CASSLWAGGNYGYTF.

This chain joins TRBV6-6 and TRBJ1-3, with no clear D. V was pared by 8 bases and J by 0 bases, with 5 bases between. Looked up from germline, CDR1 is MNHNY and CDR2 is SVGAGI (reference sequence). The CDR3 totals 12 residues. CDR3 DNA: TGTGCCAGCGCCAGCTCTGGAAACACCATATATTTT. Translated: CASASSGNTIYF.

The chain recombines TRBV2 with TRBJ2-3; 8 bases match TRBD1. CDR3 length equals 14 residues. The V gene end was trimmed by 7 bases and the J gene end by 2 bases; junction bases not matched to a gene: 5. CDR1 is SNHLY, CDR2 FYNNEI, per germline. This chain's CDR3 is CASNGQGSTDTQYF. As DNA, the CDR3 is TGTGCCAGCAACGGACAGGGCTCCACAGATACGCAGTATTTT.

The V and J genes are TRBV6-2 or TRBV6-3 and TRBJ2-5, with 12 bases identical to TRBD2. The junction had 12 bases not matched to a gene; V was cut back by 0 bases and J by 7 bases. CDR1 and CDR2 from the germline V gene are MNHEY and SVGEGT. The CDR3 loop spans 18 amino acids. The CDR3 sequence is CASSYSSLAGGRVSTQYF. The DNA for the CDR3 is TGTGCCAGCAGTTACTCTTCGCTAGCGGGGGGGCGGGTTTCGACCCAGTACTTC.

The V gene is TRBV7-2, the J gene TRBJ1-2, with D uncertain. Trimming left V 0 bases short and J 7 bases short, with 6 bases between. The germline gives CDR1 SGHTA, CDR2 FQGNSA. The CDR3 length is 12 residues. The CDR3 nucleotides are TGTGCCAGCAGCTTAGCCGGTTTTGGCTACACCTTC. This sequence encodes CASSLAGFGYTF.

This chain joins TRBV6-1 and TRBJ1-5; 8 nucleotides align to TRBD1. The CDR3 runs to 17 residues. Germline loops: CDR1 MNHNS, CDR2 SASEGT. The V and J ends lost 3 bases and 4 bases, in that order; junction bases with no gene match: 11. CDR3 region: CASSEAGGRSGNQPQHF. Written as DNA, the CDR3 is TGTGCCAGCAGTGAGGCAGGGGGCCGAAGTGGTAATCAGCCCCAGCATTTT.

The V call is TRBV5-1, the J call TRBJ1-1; no definite D call. This CDR3 has 13 amino acids. Germline CDR1 is SGHRS and CDR2 is YFSETQ. V dropped 0 bases and J dropped 3 bases, with 6 bases sitting between them. This CDR3 is CASSLEGHTEAFF. CDR3 bases: TGCGCCAGCAGCTTGGAGGGCCACACTGAAGCTTTCTTT.

The chain uses TRBV5-5 and TRBJ2-7; tentative D call: TRBD1 (5 bases). Trimming stripped 0 bases from V and 4 bases from J, with 14 bases between. Germline V gene data show CDR1 as SGHKS and CDR2 as YYEKEE (reference sequence). The length of the CDR3 is 15 residues. CDR3 in DNA: TGTGCCAGCAGCTTGGGAGCCGCGACAGTTTACGAGCAGTACTTC. Residues: CASSLGAATVYEQYF. Drawing the rest from reference TRBV5-5 and TRBJ2-7, the complete variable domain is DAGVTQSPTHLIKTRGQQVTLRCSPISGHKSVSWYQQVLGQGPQFIFQYYEKEERGRGNFPDRFSARQFPNYSSELNVNALLLGDSALYLCASSLGAATVYEQYFGPGTRLTVT.

The V call is TRBV12-3 or TRBV12-4, the J call TRBJ1-1; TRBD1 aligns across 8 bases. The CDR3 is 13 amino acids. J lost 1 base, V lost 6 bases, and 1 base had no gene match. CDR3 residues: CASRGTGNTEAFF. The CDR3 nucleotides are TGTGCCAGCAGGGGGACAGGGAACACTGAAGCTTTCTTT.

The V call is TRBV9, the J call TRBJ2-5; 8 bases map to TRBD2. From germline, CDR1 is SGDLS and CDR2 YYNGEE. J gave up 2 bases and V 3 bases, and 3 bases lay outside the gene matches. The CDR3 sequence is 14 residues long. CDR3 coding DNA: TGTGCCAGCAGCGGATCTAGCGGGCAAGAGACCCAGTACTTC. Residues: CASSGSSGQETQYF. Looking up the rest from reference TRBV9 and TRBJ2-5 gives the full variable domain: DSGVTQTPKHLITATGQRVTLRCSPRSGDLSVYWYQQSLDQGLQFLIQYYNGEERAKGNILERFSAQQFPDLHSELNLSSLELGDSALYFCASSGSSGQETQYFGPGTRLLVL.

This sequence joins TRBV14 and TRBJ2-7, with 9 bases that match TRBD1. This CDR3 contains 15 residues. V lost 6 bases, J lost 4 bases, and 10 bases stayed unmatched. The germline V gene has CDR1 SGHDN and CDR2 FVKESK. The CDR3 DNA reads as TGTGCCAGCAGGTTTTCGGGACAGGGATCTTACGAGCAGTACTTC. Its protein is CASRFSGQGSYEQYF.

This rearrangement joins TRBV13 to TRBJ1-3; 8 bases map to TRBD1. V lost 3 bases, J lost 2 bases, and 0 bases stayed unmatched. CDR3 length: 14 amino acids. Germline-derived CDR1 and CDR2 are PRHDT and FYEKMQ (reference sequence). The CDR3 bases are TGTGCCAGCAGCTTGGACAGGGCTGGAAACACCATATATTTT. Encoded protein: CASSLDRAGNTIYF.

V is TRBV5-8 and J is TRBJ1-4; 8 nucleotides agree with TRBD1. Germline-derived CDR1 and CDR2 are SGHTS and YDEGEE. V dropped 0 bases and J dropped 8; count of bases not matched to a gene: 3. CDR3 length: 14 amino acids. CDR3 in DNA: TGTGCCAGCAGCTTGGTCAGGGGGCGAGAAAAACTGTTTTTT. This encodes CASSLVRGREKLFF.

This clone has only one observation. The V gene is TRBV7-3, the J gene TRBJ1-2, with D hard to call. The length of the CDR3 is 14 residues. V was shortened by 5 bases and J by 14 bases, with 24 bases between the two germline ends. CDR1 is SGHTA and CDR2 is FQGTGA in the germline V gene. CDR3 nucleotide sequence: TGTGCCAGCAGCCCCGGCCGAGACCCTTCCGCCCATACCTTC. It yields the protein CASSPGRDPSAHTF.

This sequence joins TRBV5-1 and TRBJ2-7; TRBD2 matches at 7 bases. Germline values: CDR1 SGHRS, CDR2 YFSETQ. Germline trimming cut 1 base from V and 3 bases from J; bases unmatched to any gene: 4. This CDR3 is built from 14 residues. This chain's CDR3 is CASSLKAGFYEQYF. CDR3 coding DNA: TGCGCCAGCAGCTTGAAAGCGGGGTTCTACGAGCAGTACTTC. The whole variable domain, remainder taken from reference TRBV5-1 and TRBJ2-7, is KAGVTQTPRYLIKTRGQQVTLSCSPISGHRSVSWYQQTPGQGLQFLFEYFSETQRNKGNFPGRFSGRQFSNSRSEMNVSTLELGDSALYLCASSLKAGFYEQYFGPGTRLTVT.

The rearrangement joins TRBV4-3 to TRBJ2-1; 9 nucleotides match TRBD2. This CDR3 spans 16 amino acids. J was trimmed by 0 bases and V by 0 bases; bases with no gene match: 0. The germline V gene has CDR1 LGHNA and CDR2 YSLEER. This CDR3 is CASSQDSGGSYNEQFF. CDR3 in DNA: TGCGCCAGCAGCCAAGATAGCGGGGGCTCCTACAATGAGCAGTTCTTC.

The rearrangement links TRBV29-1 to TRBJ2-1; D is uncertain. Germline lookup yields CDR1 SQVTM and CDR2 ANQGSEA. CDR3 length equals 11 residues. V was shortened by 0 bases and J by 13 bases, with 10 bases between the two germline ends. The CDR3 DNA follows: TGCAGCGTTGAAGATAGGCCGTCCCAGTTCTTC. Its protein is CSVEDRPSQFF.

This sequence joins TRBV21-1 and TRBJ2-6. TRBV21-1 is a listed pseudogene. CDR3 size: 19 residues. In DNA form, the CDR3 reads TGTGCCAGCAGCGGGGGGCCCAGGGTGCCGGGCACTGGGGCCAACGTCCTGACTTTC. As protein: CASSGGPRVPGTGANVLTF.

The rearrangement joins TRBV18 to TRBJ2-7; possibly TRBD1 or TRBD2 for D (6 bases each). The V gene lost 1 base and the J gene lost 1 base, with 11 bases spanning the gap. This CDR3 has 15 amino acids. The germline V gene encodes CDR1 KGHSH and CDR2 LQKENI. CDR3 bases: TGTGCCAGCTCACCACGGCGGGACATATCCTACGAGCAGTACTTC. Amino acid sequence: CASSPRRDISYEQYF.

This chain connects TRBV4-3 to TRBJ2-1, with 9 bases aligning to TRBD2. V lost 1 base to trimming and J lost 15 bases; unmatched junction nucleotides: 13. This CDR3 spans 15 amino acids. Germline assignment: CDR1 LGHNA and CDR2 YSLEER. This CDR3 is CASSQGKAGGGPVFF. The CDR3 DNA is TGCGCCAGCAGCCAAGGGAAGGCGGGAGGGGGCCCCGTGTTCTTC.